Below are 32 T cell receptor beta chains sequenced from a single sample in a study of blood T cell repertoires in COVID-19. Assay used: immunoSEQ multiplex PCR; TCRdb lists only in-frame clones, some missing. The profile shows hundreds of thousands of clones, 86% of them singletons. Sequencing was done on a sample of peripheral blood. Source of these receptors: a woman between 25 and 40 years old with active or convalescent COVID-19.

The rearrangement links TRBV9 to TRBJ1-6; no definite D call. Trimming cost V 0 bases and J 11 bases, with 21 bases left between them. The CDR3 runs 17 residues. Germline assignment: CDR1 SGDLS and CDR2 YYNGEE. CDR3 loop: CASSVDSLWAETTPLHF. DNA of the CDR3: TGTGCCAGCAGCGTAGACTCCCTCTGGGCCGAGACTACACCCCTCCACTTT.

V and J are TRBV6-5 and TRBJ2-2; a possible D gene is TRBD2 (6 bases). The CDR3 sequence is 12 residues long. V lost 8 bases and J 6 bases, leaving 10 bases between the germline ends. Germline CDR1 is MNHEY and CDR2 is SVGAGI. CDR3: CASRREAGELFF. CDR3 DNA sequence: TGTGCCAGCCGCAGGGAGGCCGGGGAGCTGTTTTTT.

The chain links TRBV19 to TRBJ2-1; 7 bases agree with TRBD1. The germline CDR1 and CDR2 sequences are LNHDA and SQIVND (reference sequence). The CDR3 loop spans 15 amino acids. V dropped 7 bases and J dropped 5; count of bases not matched to a gene: 11. This CDR3 is CASKRERGQHNEQFF. The CDR3 DNA sequence: TGTGCCAGTAAACGGGAACGGGGACAGCACAATGAGCAGTTCTTC.

The V call is TRBV7-9, the J call TRBJ1-1; D gene ambiguous. V was cut by 5 bases and J by 5 bases, with 9 bases left in between. CDR3 length: 12 residues. CDR1 is SEHNR, CDR2 FQNEAQ, per germline (reference sequence). The chain's CDR3 is CASSHGSTEAFF. The CDR3 nucleotides are TGTGCCAGCAGCCATGGGAGTACTGAAGCTTTCTTT.

This sequence joins TRBV6-4 and TRBJ2-2; 8 positions agree with TRBD1. The ends lost 5 bases at V and 4 bases at J; junction bases unmatched: 9. The germline V gene has CDR1 MRHNA and CDR2 SNTAGT. The length of the CDR3 is 16 residues. The CDR3 nucleotides are TGTGCCAGCAGTCGCGAGACAGGGGCCCTCACCGGGGAGCTGTTTTTT. Encoded protein: CASSRETGALTGELFF.

V gene TRBV5-5 combines with J gene TRBJ2-7; 9 nucleotides match TRBD2. The CDR3 spans 13 residues. Germline V gene sequence: CDR1 SGHKS, CDR2 YYEKEE (reference sequence). J lost 7 bases, V lost 5 bases, and 7 bases had no gene match. The CDR3: CASSLAGAIEQYF. The CDR3 DNA is TGTGCCAGCAGTTTAGCGGGAGCAATTGAGCAGTACTTC.

The rearrangement uses TRBV18 and TRBJ1-1; tentative D call: TRBD1 (5 bases). CDR1 and CDR2 from the germline V gene are KGHSH and LQKENI. Trimming took off 3 bases at V and 2 bases at J, with 13 bases between the two ends. The CDR3 length is 15 residues. The CDR3 here is CASSPGRGGNTEAFF. CDR3 DNA sequence: TGTGCCAGCTCACCGGGACGGGGGGGTAACACTGAAGCTTTCTTT.

The chain joins TRBV29-1 to TRBJ1-4; no clear D. The CDR3 spans 12 residues. Trimming pared 5 bases from V and 6 bases from J, leaving 10 bases between. CDR1 and CDR2 from the germline V gene are SQVTM and ANQGSEA. The CDR3 loop reads CSVKQVDEKLFF. The CDR3 DNA follows: TGCAGCGTTAAGCAGGTGGATGAAAAACTGTTTTTT. The entire variable domain, with the rest obtained from reference TRBV29-1 and TRBJ1-4, is as follows: SAVISQKPSRDICQRGTSLTIQCQVDSQVTMMFWYRQQPGQSLTLIATANQGSEATYESGFVIDKFPISRPNLTFSTLTVSNMSPEDSSIYLCSVKQVDEKLFFGSGTQLSVL.

The V call is TRBV19, the J call TRBJ2-5; 10 nucleotides align to TRBD2. From germline, CDR1 is LNHDA and CDR2 SQIVND (reference sequence). This CDR3 contains 16 residues. V was pared by 5 bases and J by 5 bases, with 11 bases of the junction left unmatched. CDR3 region: CASSLRRGLAKETQYF. As DNA, the CDR3 is TGTGCCAGTAGTCTCCGCCGGGGACTAGCGAAGGAGACCCAGTACTTC. Full variable domain (remainder filled in from reference TRBV19 and TRBJ2-5): DGGITQSPKYLFRKEGQNVTLSCEQNLNHDAMYWYRQDPGQGLRLIYYSQIVNDFQKGDIAEGYSVSREKKESFPLTVTSAQKNPTAFYLCASSLRRGLAKETQYFGPGTRLLVL.

This chain links TRBV21-1 with TRBJ1-2; TRBD1 is the table's D call, not checked against the DNA. TRBV21-1 is annotated as a pseudogene. This CDR3 has 15 residues. The chain's CDR3 is CASSKVNRGNYGYTF. The CDR3 DNA sequence: TGTGCCAGCAGCAAAGTCAACAGGGGGAACTATGGCTACACCTTC.

In its sample, this clone was seen a few times. The chain has TRBV6-5 and TRBJ1-4, with 7 bases matching TRBD1. This CDR3 region has 15 residues. The ends lost 9 bases at V and 2 bases at J; junction bases unmatched: 9. Germline CDR1 and CDR2: MNHEY and SVGAGI. The CDR3 is CASMTGRWTNEKLFF. The CDR3 nucleotides read TGTGCCAGTATGACAGGGCGCTGGACTAATGAAAAACTGTTTTTT.

This clone appeared once. V usage is TRBV2 and J usage is TRBJ2-2; TRBD1 agrees at 8 bases. Trimming cost V 5 bases and J 5 bases; bases outside gene matches: 7. CDR1 is SNHLY and CDR2 is FYNNEI in the germline V gene. The CDR3 sequence is 15 residues long. The CDR3 coding sequence is TGTGCCAGCAGTTCACAGGGGGGTGGTACCGGGGAGCTGTTTTTT. It yields the protein CASSSQGGGTGELFF.

This chain links TRBV27 with TRBJ1-2; 12 nucleotides line up with TRBD1. Germline-derived CDR1 and CDR2 are MNHEY and SMNVEV (reference sequence). The V segment lost 3 bases and the J segment 8 bases; nucleotides outside the gene matches: 4. CDR3 length: 14 amino acids. Written as DNA, the CDR3 is TGTGCCAGCAGTTTGGGACAGGGGGCTGGCGGCTACACCTTC. The encoded protein is CASSLGQGAGGYTF.

This CDR3 is CASSQAAYEQYF. CDR3 nucleotide sequence: TGTGCCAGCAGCCAAGCGGCCTACGAGCAGTACTTC. This sequence joins TRBV3-1 (or the pseudogene TRBV3-2) and TRBJ2-7; D is ambiguous. This CDR3 has 12 residues. Trimming pared 1 base from V and 2 bases from J, leaving 3 bases between. The germline V gene has CDR1 LGHDT and CDR2 YNNKEL (reference sequence).

The V and J genes are TRBV5-4 and TRBJ2-3, with D possibly being TRBD2 (6 bases). The CDR3 has 12 amino acids. V was trimmed by 3 bases and J by 5 bases, leaving 7 bases between them. Germline values: CDR1 SGHNT, CDR2 YYREEE (reference sequence). This CDR3 is CASSSEGDTQYF. The CDR3 DNA is TGTGCCAGCAGCTCGGAGGGAGATACGCAGTATTTT.

The CDR3 DNA sequence: TGTGCCATCCGGGACAGTCGGGGCAATCAGCCCCAGCATTTT. Protein product: CAIRDSRGNQPQHF. The rearrangement links TRBV10-3 to TRBJ1-5; 7 nucleotides agree with TRBD1. Unmatched junction bases numbered 6, after V lost 8 bases and J lost 2 bases. This CDR3 comprises 14 residues. Germline CDR1 reads ENHRY; CDR2 reads SYGVKD.

V and J are TRBV3-1 (or the pseudogene TRBV3-2) and TRBJ2-7, with 12 positions matching TRBD2. Trimming took 2 bases from V and 3 from J; bases not matched to a gene: 8. The germline V gene has CDR1 LGHDT and CDR2 YNNKEL (reference sequence). The CDR3 sequence is 17 residues long. The chain's CDR3 is CASSQTTTSGRIYEQYF. The CDR3 bases are TGTGCCAGCAGCCAAACCACTACTAGCGGGAGGATCTACGAGCAGTACTTC.

This rearrangement joins TRBV4-2 to TRBJ1-1; TRBD1 agrees at 7 bases. Germline loops: CDR1 LGHNA, CDR2 YNFKEQ. This CDR3 is 15 amino acids long. V trimming: 0 bases; J trimming: 5 bases; junction bases outside the gene matches: 6. CDR3 amino acids: CASSQDAAGGTEAFF. The CDR3 nucleotides are TGTGCCAGCAGCCAAGATGCCGCAGGGGGGACTGAAGCTTTCTTT.

This chain joins TRBV10-1 and TRBJ2-1, with D possibly being TRBD2 (7 bases). The CDR3 consists of 13 residues. CDR1 and CDR2 from the germline V gene are WNHNN and SYGVQD (reference sequence). The ends were cut back, 8 bases at V and 0 bases at J, with 8 bases in the middle. The CDR3 DNA sequence: TGCGCCAGCGGGGGGGCCTCCTACAATGAGCAGTTCTTC. It encodes CASGGASYNEQFF.

The chain carries TRBV5-4 and TRBJ2-7; 9 bases match TRBD2. The V gene end was trimmed by 1 base and the J gene end by 5 bases; junction bases not matched to a gene: 22. Germline CDR1 SGHNT, CDR2 YYREEE (reference sequence). This CDR3 is 20 amino acids long. The CDR3 DNA is TGTGCCAGCAGCTTGAGTGTAGGTCTAGCGGGACCGAAAGGGGTCAACGAGCAGTACTTC. It is translated as CASSLSVGLAGPKGVNEQYF.

This chain uses TRBV10-1 with TRBJ1-1; a weak D match, TRBD1 (6 bases). Germline assignment: CDR1 WNHNN and CDR2 SYGVQD (reference sequence). Trimming pared 3 bases from V and 8 bases from J, leaving 16 bases between. This CDR3 has 14 amino acids. The DNA of the CDR3 is TGCGCCAGCAGTGAATGGACCGAGGGGGTGGAAGCTTTCTTT. Residues: CASSEWTEGVEAFF.

The J gene is TRBJ1-1, the V gene TRBV2; 8 bases line up with TRBD1. The V segment lost 6 bases and the J segment 4 bases; nucleotides outside the gene matches: 7. This CDR3 has 14 amino acids. The germline CDR1 and CDR2 sequences are SNHLY and FYNNEI. For the CDR3, the DNA is TGTGCCAGCAGGGACAGGGTCCTATCCACTGAAGCTTTCTTT. It encodes CASRDRVLSTEAFF.

The table lists this clone with a few counts. The identical CDR3 is also encoded by other nucleotide sequences in the sample. The rearrangement links TRBV27 to TRBJ1-4, with TRBD1 identical over 8 bases. V lost 4 bases to trimming and J lost 8 bases; unmatched junction nucleotides: 6. Germline CDR1 and CDR2: MNHEY and SMNVEV (reference sequence). This CDR3 is 14 amino acids long. The CDR3 region has the DNA TGTGCCAGCAGTTCAGGACAGGGCGGGGAAAAACTGTTTTTT. This translates into CASSSGQGGEKLFF.

The rearrangement uses TRBV5-1 and TRBJ1-1; 7 nucleotides agree with TRBD1. This CDR3 is built from 14 residues. Germline CDR1 SGHRS, CDR2 YFSETQ. Germline trimming cut 0 bases from V and 3 bases from J; bases unmatched to any gene: 2. In DNA, the CDR3 is TGCGCCAGCAGCTTGGGGGGACAGCACACTGAAGCTTTCTTT. Protein sequence: CASSLGGQHTEAFF.

This chain joins TRBV5-4 and TRBJ2-5; 7 bases fit TRBD1. Trimming cost V 4 bases and J 2 bases; bases outside gene matches: 8. CDR3 length equals 15 residues. The germline V gene encodes CDR1 SGHNT and CDR2 YYREEE (reference sequence). DNA of the CDR3: TGTGCCAGCAGCCGAGGGGGCATGCGGCAAGAGACCCAGTACTTC. It codes for CASSRGGMRQETQYF.

The chain uses TRBV15 and TRBJ2-2; D is perhaps TRBD1 (6 bases). Trimming shortened V by 4 bases and J by 1 base, and 7 bases separated the two germline ends. Germline V gives CDR1 LNHNV, CDR2 YYDKDF (reference sequence). The CDR3 is 14 residues long. CDR3 residues: CATSMDRNTGELFF. For the CDR3, the DNA is TGTGCCACCAGCATGGACAGGAACACCGGGGAGCTGTTTTTT.

The gene calls are TRBV19 and TRBJ2-3; a possible D gene is TRBD1 (6 bases). The germline V and J ends were trimmed by 3 bases and 3 bases, with 19 bases remaining between them. Germline V gene sequence: CDR1 LNHDA, CDR2 SQIVND (reference sequence). The CDR3 loop spans 17 amino acids. DNA for the CDR3: TGTGCCAGTAGTATTGTCGGGGCGGCAGGGGCGACAGATACGCAGTATTTT. It codes for CASSIVGAAGATDTQYF.

This clone was recorded once. V usage is TRBV4-1 and J usage is TRBJ1-6, with 7 bases fitting TRBD1. This CDR3 spans 11 amino acids. The germline gives CDR1 MGHRA, CDR2 YSYEKL. CDR3 coding DNA: TGCGCAGGGACAGACACTTCACCCCTCCACTTT. This codes for CAGTDTSPLHF.

V and J are TRBV3-1 (or the pseudogene TRBV3-2) and TRBJ1-1; 8 positions match TRBD1. With 5 bases clipped from V and 0 bases from J, the junction kept 8 bases outside the gene matches. This CDR3 is built from 16 residues. Germline V gives CDR1 LGHDT, CDR2 YNNKEL (reference sequence). The CDR3 bases are TGTGCCAGCAGCATTAGGACAGGGATCATGAACACTGAAGCTTTCTTT. The encoded protein is CASSIRTGIMNTEAFF.

The chain joins TRBV27 to TRBJ2-7, with 10 bases aligning to TRBD2. This CDR3 region has 16 residues. V lost 5 bases and J lost 9; bases outside the gene matches: 16. Germline CDR1 is MNHEY and CDR2 is SMNVEV (reference sequence). In DNA form, the CDR3 reads TGTGCCAGCAGTATTTTAGGGACTAGCGCTTCCGATACGCAGTACTTC. Residues: CASSILGTSASDTQYF.

This chain uses TRBV6-4 with TRBJ2-1, with 10 bases aligning to TRBD2. The CDR3 length is 16 residues. Germline values: CDR1 MRHNA, CDR2 SNTAGT. The junction had 12 bases not matched to a gene; V was cut back by 5 bases and J by 8 bases. CDR3 in amino acids: CASSPRSAGGLDEQFF. CDR3 nucleotide sequence: TGTGCCAGCAGTCCTCGGTCAGCGGGGGGGCTGGATGAGCAGTTCTTC.

The chain employs TRBV11-2 and TRBJ2-2; D remains ambiguous. Germline V gene sequence: CDR1 SGHAT, CDR2 FQNNGV. The CDR3 is made up of 12 amino acids. Trimming removed 5 bases at V and 5 bases at J, with 6 bases between. CDR3 residues: CASSPGTGELFF. DNA of the CDR3: TGTGCCAGCAGCCCCGGGACCGGGGAGCTGTTTTTT.